The 16 T cell receptor beta chains below were found in one sample sequenced in a study of tumor and adjacent non-tumor tissue in lung cancer. Three rounds of nested PCR, following a modified ARM-PCR protocol, produced the TCRbeta library. In TCRdb, the multiplex PCR reads were re-called with MiXCR into one record per CDR3 protein. The top ten clones hold approximately 35% of a sample with some 100,000 distinct CDR3 sequences, roughly 75% of them seen once. No cell sorting was done before RNA was extracted from the tissue. Sequencing input: lung tumor tissue. Receptors were obtained from a woman aged 60-70 years with non-small cell lung cancer.

The V call is TRBV6-1, the J call TRBJ1-1; D not resolved. V lost 8 bases and J 5 bases, leaving 15 bases between the germline ends. Germline V CDR1 and CDR2: MNHNS, SASEGT. CDR3 length: 13 residues. The CDR3 loop reads CASQTDMGTEAFF. DNA for the CDR3: TGTGCCAGCCAGACCGACATGGGGACTGAAGCTTTCTTT.

About this clonotype itself: The CDR3 end shows no conserved phenylalanine or tryptophan, and so a read error is likely. V is TRBV12-3 or TRBV12-4 and J is TRBJ1-3; 9 bases are a match to TRBD1. V was clipped by 11 bases and J by 0 bases; unmatched bases: 8. CDR3 length: 15 residues. Here the CDR3 DNA reads TGTGCCGGACGACAGGGGGAGTTCTCTGGAAACACCATATATTCT. Translation: CAGRQGEFSGNTIYS.

On this clonotype itself: The missing conserved phenylalanine or tryptophan at the end of this CDR3 makes a read error likely. V usage is TRBV11-3 and J usage is TRBJ2-1, with 11 bases identical to TRBD2. Germline V gives CDR1 SGHNT, CDR2 YENEEA. There are 17 residues in the CDR3. The CDR3 bases are TGTGCGACCAGCTTAGAGTTCACTAGCGGGAGCCACAATGAGCAGTTCCTC. It encodes CATSLEFTSGSHNEQFL.

To note about this clonotype: As the CDR3 is not closed by the conserved phenylalanine or tryptophan, this likely results from a read error. The DNA is omitted, as the CDR3 cannot be located on it reliably, and the CDR3 follows TCRdb's listing. The V call is TRBV4-1, the J call TRBJ2-7. Germline V gene data show CDR1 as MGHRA and CDR2 as YSYEKL. Ends included, the CDR3 has 13 residues. The CDR3 sequence: CASSQDRSGELYS.

Regarding this clonotype: This sequence may be a read error, since a much larger clone differs from it by one base. This chain connects TRBV20-1 to TRBJ2-1; 9 positions agree with TRBD2. V lost 6 bases and J lost 9; bases outside the gene matches: 12. Germline V gene sequence: CDR1 DFQATT, CDR2 SNEGSKA (reference sequence). The CDR3 is 14 residues long. The CDR3 is CSAEVLAGLSEQFF. Written as DNA, the CDR3 is TGCAGTGCCGAGGTGCTAGCGGGATTGAGTGAGCAGTTCTTC.

Turning to this clonotype: Germline is not matched at one junction end, which may reflect a read error. The chain links TRBV2 to TRBJ2-2, with D possibly matching TRBD1 (6 bases). Germline V CDR1 and CDR2: SNHLY, FYNNEI. The CDR3 consists of 11 residues. CDR3 protein: CASNPPGELFF. Written as DNA, the CDR3 is TGTGCCAGCAACCCCCCAGGGGAGCTGTTCTTT.

In DNA, the CDR3 is TGTGCCATCAGAGATACCAAGCGGGATTACAATGAGCAGTTCTTC. Translating it yields CAIRDTKRDYNEQFF. The chain links TRBV10-3 to TRBJ2-1; 7 bases line up with TRBD2. The CDR3 contains 15 residues. The ends lost 6 bases at V and 4 bases at J; junction bases unmatched: 9. Germline V CDR1 and CDR2: ENHRY, SYGVKD.

Regarding this clonotype: At one end the junction does not follow the germline gene, possibly because of a read error. This chain uses TRBV29-1 with TRBJ2-5, with D perhaps TRBD1 (6 bases). This CDR3 has 12 residues. The germline V gene encodes CDR1 SQVTM and CDR2 ANQGSEA. The CDR3 DNA reads as TGCGATGTACGTTGGGGGCTGGAGACTCAGTACTTC. Amino acid sequence: CDVRWGLETQYF. Looking up the rest from reference TRBV29-1 and TRBJ2-5 gives the full variable domain: SAVISQKPSRDICQRGTSLTIQCQVDSQVTMMFWYRQQPGQSLTLIATANQGSEATYESGFVIDKFPISRPNLTFSTLTVSNMSPEDSSIYLCDVRWGLETQYFGPGTRLLVL.

This clonotype was seen a single time. An end of the junction does not agree with germline; a read error may underlie this. The chain carries TRBV10-1 and TRBJ2-3, with 11 bases identical to TRBD2. CDR1 WNHNN and CDR2 SYGVQD come from the germline V gene (reference sequence). The CDR3 is 17 residues long. The CDR3 loop is CAISDSASGRNGDTQYF. CDR3 nucleotides: TGCGCCATCAGTGACTCCGCTAGCGGGAGGAACGGGGATACACAGTATTTT.

This clonotype occurred many times. The CDR3 region is CSASGTSKQETQYF. The CDR3 coding sequence is TGCAGTGCTAGTGGGACCTCGAAACAAGAGACCCAGTACTTC. The chain links TRBV20-1 to TRBJ2-5; D assignment may be TRBD1 or TRBD2 (5 bases each). The CDR3 spans 14 residues. V was pared by 3 bases and J by 2 bases, with 13 bases between. Germline values: CDR1 DFQATT, CDR2 SNEGSKA (reference sequence).

The genes are TRBV11-1 and TRBJ2-5, with 9 positions matching TRBD2. J was trimmed by 2 bases and V by 2 bases; bases with no gene match: 3. The CDR3 is 15 amino acids. CDR1 and CDR2 from the germline V gene are SGHAT and FQDESV (reference sequence). In nucleotides, the CDR3 is TGTGCCAGCAGCTTAAAGGCGGGAGGGCAAGAGACCCAGTACTTC. Amino acid sequence: CASSLKAGGQETQYF.

Of note for this clonotype: The junction departs from the called germline gene at one end, perhaps through a read error. V is TRBV6-6 and J is TRBJ2-1; D might be TRBD2 (7 bases). Germline-derived CDR1 and CDR2 are MNHNY and SVGAGI (reference sequence). The CDR3 is 15 residues long. The CDR3 region is CASSLGGGSYNEHFF. The DNA of the CDR3 is TGTGCCAGCAGCCTGGGGGGGGGCTCCTACAATGAGCATTTCTTC.

As for this clonotype: A read error may explain this, as a much larger clone is one base away. The chain recombines TRBV10-3 with TRBJ1-5, with 8 positions matching TRBD1. There are 13 residues in the CDR3. Germline V lookup: CDR1 ENHRY, CDR2 SYGVKD. J was trimmed by 4 bases and V by 6 bases; bases with no gene match: 2. CDR3 in amino acids: CAISRTGNQPQHF. The DNA for the CDR3 is TGTGCCATCAGCAGGACAGGGAATCAGCCCCAGCATTTT.

The sample holds a few counts of this clonotype. Its ends do not fully match the called genes, so a read error is possible. The chain is built from TRBV28 and TRBJ2-5; a weak D match, TRBD2 (5 bases). Germline V lookup: CDR1 MDHEN, CDR2 SYDVKM. The CDR3 has 14 amino acids. Written as DNA, the CDR3 is TGTCCCAGCAGTCTCGCTTCGGCGGGAGAGACCCAGTACTTC. The encoded protein is CPSSLASAGETQYF. Looking up the rest from reference TRBV28 and TRBJ2-5 gives the full variable domain: DVKVTQSSRYLVKRTGEKVFLECVQDMDHENMFWYRQDPGLGLRLIYFSYDVKMKEKGDIPEGYSVSREKKERFSLILESASTNQTSMYLCPSSLASAGETQYFGPGTRLLVL.

The V call is TRBV28, the J call TRBJ2-3; TRBD2 matches 8 bases. CDR1 MDHEN and CDR2 SYDVKM come from the germline V gene. V lost 6 bases, J lost 4 bases, and 9 bases stayed unmatched. The CDR3 is made up of 15 amino acids. CDR3 nucleotides: TGTGCCAGCAGCCGAAGCGGGAGTAACGCAGATACGCAGTATTTT. This gives the protein CASSRSGSNADTQYF.

With respect to this clonotype: A much larger clonotype is one base distant, so this may be a read error. This chain uses TRBV7-8 with TRBJ2-7, with a tentative D call TRBD1 (5 bases). The germline CDR1 and CDR2 sequences are SGHVS and FQNEAQ. The CDR3 totals 14 residues. As DNA, the CDR3 is TGTGTCAGCAGCTCCACGACAGCTTCCATGGAGCAGTACTTC. Amino acids: CVSSSTTASMEQYF.